These T cell receptor beta chains were read from a single sample in a study of T cells and Merkel cell carcinoma outcomes. The data were produced by immunoSEQ multiplex PCR, yet TCRdb's version contains in-frame clones alone and is incomplete. The sample holds 9,000 or so clones; 84% are singletons and the top ten take about 2.5%. Sequencing was done on a sample of tumor tissue from Merkel cell carcinoma. These receptors all come from a human donor with Merkel cell carcinoma. Each CDR3 is given with its conserved first and last residue. The order of the fields is J gene, CDR3 length, V gene, D gene, clone size, CDR3 protein, CDR3 DNA. D genes are given only for firm matches. For some rows the clone size is stated as once, few or many, or as a class when expanded; others skip it.

J: TRBJ1-1
length: 11
V: TRBV5-6
D: TRBD1
size: NA
CDR3: CASSRTGEAFF
DNA: TGTGCCAGCAGCCGGACAGGTGAAGCTTTCTTT

J: TRBJ1-1
length: 15
V: TRBV28
D: NA
size: NA
CDR3: CASSPPWGIDTEAFF
DNA: TGTGCCAGCAGTCCTCCCTGGGGGATAGACACTGAAGCTTTCTTT

J: TRBJ2-7
length: 13
V: TRBV19
D: NA
size: NA
CDR3: CASSKALSYEQYF
DNA: TGTGCCAGTAGTAAGGCCCTCTCCTACGAGCAGTACTTC

J: TRBJ1-1
length: 15
V: TRBV15
D: TRBD1
size: NA
CDR3: CATSQDRGIGTEAFF
DNA: TGTGCCACCAGCCAAGACAGGGGGATTGGCACTGAAGCTTTCTTT

J: TRBJ2-5
length: 14
V: TRBV7-9
D: NA
size: NA
CDR3: CASSPHRTQETQYF
DNA: TGTGCCAGCAGCCCCCACCGGACACAAGAGACCCAGTACTTC

J: TRBJ2-3
length: 15
V: TRBV5-1
D: TRBD2
size: NA
CDR3: CASRPTGGVGDTQYF
DNA: TGCGCCAGCAGACCTACGGGGGGAGTTGGAGATACGCAGTATTTT

J: TRBJ2-7
length: 16
V: TRBV5-1
D: TRBD1
size: NA
CDR3: CASSLWPGQGVYEQYF
DNA: TGCGCCAGCAGCTTGTGGCCGGGACAGGGGGTCTACGAGCAGTACTTC

J: TRBJ1-5
length: 15
V: TRBV6-1
D: NA
size: NA
CDR3: CASSRAATGNQPQHF
DNA: TGTGCCAGCAGCCGTGCTGCGACGGGCAATCAGCCCCAGCATTTT

J: TRBJ2-7
length: 14
V: TRBV18
D: NA
size: NA
CDR3: CASSPTGQPYEQYF
DNA: TGTGCCAGCTCACCCACCGGACAGCCCTACGAGCAGTACTTC

J: TRBJ1-2
length: 14
V: TRBV6-5
D: NA
size: NA
CDR3: CASSHPGHNYGYTF
DNA: TGTGCCAGCAGTCACCCGGGACATAACTATGGCTACACCTTC

J: TRBJ2-7
length: 13
V: TRBV29-1
D: TRBD1
size: NA
CDR3: CSVEMGQGYEQYF
DNA: TGCAGCGTTGAAATGGGACAGGGCTACGAGCAGTACTTC

J: TRBJ2-5
length: 15
V: TRBV18
D: TRBD1
size: NA
CDR3: CASSPSKGQKETQYF
DNA: TGTGCCAGCTCACCCAGTAAGGGACAGAAAGAGACCCAGTACTTC

J: TRBJ2-5
length: 17
V: TRBV18
D: TRBD2
size: NA
CDR3: CASSHLGLAGAQETQYF
DNA: TGTGCCAGCTCACACCTCGGACTAGCGGGGGCACAAGAGACCCAGTACTTC

J: TRBJ1-1
length: 13
V: TRBV10-3
D: TRBD1
size: few
CDR3: CATAGTANTEAFF
DNA: TGTGCCACAGCCGGGACAGCGAACACTGAAGCTTTCTTT

J: TRBJ1-1
length: 13
V: TRBV28
D: TRBD1
size: NA
CDR3: CASKGAFNTEAFF
DNA: TGTGCCAGCAAGGGGGCCTTTAACACTGAAGCTTTCTTT

J: TRBJ1-6
length: 12
V: TRBV7-2
D: NA
size: once
CDR3: CASSLVGSPLHF
DNA: TGTGCCAGCAGCTTAGTAGGGTCACCCCTCCACTTT

J: TRBJ2-3
length: 15
V: TRBV18
D: NA
size: NA
CDR3: CASSRGQSSTDTQYF
DNA: TGTGCCAGCTCACGCGGACAGAGTAGCACAGATACGCAGTATTTT

J: TRBJ2-7
length: 14
V: TRBV10-3
D: TRBD1
size: NA
CDR3: CAINRDSTSYEQYF
DNA: TGTGCCATCAACCGGGACAGCACCTCCTACGAGCAGTACTTC